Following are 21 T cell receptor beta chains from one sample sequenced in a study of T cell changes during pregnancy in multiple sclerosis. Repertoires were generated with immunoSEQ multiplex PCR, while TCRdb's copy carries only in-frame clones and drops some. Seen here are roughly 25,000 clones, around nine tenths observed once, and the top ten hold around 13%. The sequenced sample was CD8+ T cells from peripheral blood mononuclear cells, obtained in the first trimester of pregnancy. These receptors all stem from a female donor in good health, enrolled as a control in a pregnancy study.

Written as DNA, the CDR3 is TGCGCCAGCAGCCCCCAGGAGGCGGGACAGGGGACGGAGACCCAGTACTTC. This translates into CASSPQEAGQGTETQYF. V usage is TRBV4-1 and J usage is TRBJ2-5; 10 positions match TRBD1. The CDR3 runs to 17 residues. Germline trimming cut 4 bases from V and 5 bases from J; bases unmatched to any gene: 13. From germline, CDR1 is MGHRA and CDR2 YSYEKL.

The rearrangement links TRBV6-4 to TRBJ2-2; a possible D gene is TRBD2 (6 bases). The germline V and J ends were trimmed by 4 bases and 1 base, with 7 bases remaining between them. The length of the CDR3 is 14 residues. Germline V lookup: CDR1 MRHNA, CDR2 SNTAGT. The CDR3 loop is CASSGAGNTGELFF. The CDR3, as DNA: TGTGCCAGCAGTGGAGCGGGGAACACCGGGGAGCTGTTTTTT.

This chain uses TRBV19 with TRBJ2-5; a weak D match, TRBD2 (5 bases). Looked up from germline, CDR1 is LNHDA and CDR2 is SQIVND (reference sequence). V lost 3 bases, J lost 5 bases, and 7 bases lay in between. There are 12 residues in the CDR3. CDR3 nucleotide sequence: TGTGCCAGTAGTATTTCGGGGGAGACCCAGTACTTC. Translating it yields CASSISGETQYF.

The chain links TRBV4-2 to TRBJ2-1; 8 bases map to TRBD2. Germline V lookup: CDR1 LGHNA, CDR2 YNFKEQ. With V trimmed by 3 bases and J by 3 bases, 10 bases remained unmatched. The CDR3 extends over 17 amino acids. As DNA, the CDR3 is TGTGCCAGCAGCCACTCCGGGGTTAGCGGGAACTACAATGAGCAGTTCTTC. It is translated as CASSHSGVSGNYNEQFF.

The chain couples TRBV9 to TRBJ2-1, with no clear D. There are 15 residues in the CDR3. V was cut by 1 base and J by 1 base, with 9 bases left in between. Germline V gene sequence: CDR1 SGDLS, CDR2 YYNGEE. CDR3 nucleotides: TGTGCCAGCAGCGTACCTGCGAGTTCCTACAATGAGCAGTTCTTC. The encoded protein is CASSVPASSYNEQFF.

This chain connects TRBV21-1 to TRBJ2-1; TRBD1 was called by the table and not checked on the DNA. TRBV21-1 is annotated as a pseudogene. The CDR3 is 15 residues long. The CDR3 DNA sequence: TGTGCCAGCAGCAAAACGATGACAGGGCGAGATGAGCAGTTCTTC. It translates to CASSKTMTGRDEQFF.

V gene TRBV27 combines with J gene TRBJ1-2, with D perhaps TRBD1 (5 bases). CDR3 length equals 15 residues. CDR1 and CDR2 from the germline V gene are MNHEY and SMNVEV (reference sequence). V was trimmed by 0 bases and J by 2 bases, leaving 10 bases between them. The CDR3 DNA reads TGTGCCAGCAGTTTATCGGTGGCAGGGAACTATGGCTACACCTTC. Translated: CASSLSVAGNYGYTF.

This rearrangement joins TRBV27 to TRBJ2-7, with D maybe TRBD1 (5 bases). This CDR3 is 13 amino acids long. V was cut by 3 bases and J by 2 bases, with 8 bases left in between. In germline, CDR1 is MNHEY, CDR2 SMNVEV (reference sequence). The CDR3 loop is CASSLKQAYEQYF. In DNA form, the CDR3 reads TGTGCCAGCAGTTTGAAACAGGCCTACGAGCAGTACTTC.

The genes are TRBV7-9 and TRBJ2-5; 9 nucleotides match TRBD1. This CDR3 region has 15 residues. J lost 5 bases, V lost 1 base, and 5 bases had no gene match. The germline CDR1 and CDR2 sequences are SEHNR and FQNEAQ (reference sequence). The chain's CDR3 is CASSLVDRGRETQYF. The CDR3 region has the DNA TGTGCCAGCAGCTTAGTGGACAGGGGCAGGGAGACCCAGTACTTC.

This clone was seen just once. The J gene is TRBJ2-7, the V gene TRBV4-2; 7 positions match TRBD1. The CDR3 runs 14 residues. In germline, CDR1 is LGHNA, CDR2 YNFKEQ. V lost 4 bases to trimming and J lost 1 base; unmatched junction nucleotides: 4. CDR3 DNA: TGTGCCAGCAGCCCGAGACAGGGATCCTACGAGCAGTACTTC. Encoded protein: CASSPRQGSYEQYF.

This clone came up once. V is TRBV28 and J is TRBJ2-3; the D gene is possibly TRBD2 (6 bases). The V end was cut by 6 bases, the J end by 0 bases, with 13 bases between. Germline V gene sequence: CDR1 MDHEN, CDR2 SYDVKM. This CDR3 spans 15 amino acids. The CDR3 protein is CASSLGTLSTDTQYF. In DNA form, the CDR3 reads TGTGCCAGCAGCCTGGGGACTCTTAGCACAGATACGCAGTATTTT.

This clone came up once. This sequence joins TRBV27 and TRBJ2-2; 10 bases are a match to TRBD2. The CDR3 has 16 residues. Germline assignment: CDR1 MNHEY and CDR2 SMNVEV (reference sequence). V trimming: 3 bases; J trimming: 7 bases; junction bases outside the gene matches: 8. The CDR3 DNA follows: TGTGCCAGCAGTTTTCTGCTAGCGGGAGCCGGCGGGGAGCTGTTTTTT. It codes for CASSFLLAGAGGELFF.

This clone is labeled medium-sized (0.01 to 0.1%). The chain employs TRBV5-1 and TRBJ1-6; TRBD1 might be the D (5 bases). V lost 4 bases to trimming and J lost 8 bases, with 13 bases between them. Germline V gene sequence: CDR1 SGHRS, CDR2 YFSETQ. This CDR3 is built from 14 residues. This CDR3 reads CASSNGTAYSPLHF. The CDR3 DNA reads TGCGCCAGCAGCAACGGGACTGCTTATTCACCCCTCCACTTT.

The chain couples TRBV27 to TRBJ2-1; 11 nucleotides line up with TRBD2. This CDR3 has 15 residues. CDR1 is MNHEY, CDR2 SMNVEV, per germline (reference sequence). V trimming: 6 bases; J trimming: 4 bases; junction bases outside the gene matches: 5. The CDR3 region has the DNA TGTGCCAGCAGACCCGGGACTAGCGGTTACAATGAGCAGTTCTTC. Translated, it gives CASRPGTSGYNEQFF.

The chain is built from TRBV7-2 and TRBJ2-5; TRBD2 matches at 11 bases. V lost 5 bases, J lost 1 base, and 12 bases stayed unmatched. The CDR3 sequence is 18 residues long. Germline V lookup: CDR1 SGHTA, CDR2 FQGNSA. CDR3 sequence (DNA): TGTGCCAGCAGCCAACTGCTATCGGGACTAGCGGTCCAAGAGACCCAGTACTTC. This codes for CASSQLLSGLAVQETQYF. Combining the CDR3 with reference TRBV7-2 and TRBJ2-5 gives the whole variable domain GAGVSQSPSNKVTEKGKDVELRCDPISGHTALYWYRQSLGQGLEFLIYFQGNSAPDKSGLPSDRFSAERTGGSVSTLTIQRTQQEDSAVYLCASSQLLSGLAVQETQYFGPGTRLLVL.

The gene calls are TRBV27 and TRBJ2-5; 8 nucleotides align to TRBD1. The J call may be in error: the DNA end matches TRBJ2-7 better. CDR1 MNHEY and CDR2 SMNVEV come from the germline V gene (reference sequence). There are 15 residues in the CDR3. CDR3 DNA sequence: TGTGCCAGCTGGACCCGGACAGGGATCTCCTACGAGCAGTACTTC. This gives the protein CASWTRTGISYEQYF.

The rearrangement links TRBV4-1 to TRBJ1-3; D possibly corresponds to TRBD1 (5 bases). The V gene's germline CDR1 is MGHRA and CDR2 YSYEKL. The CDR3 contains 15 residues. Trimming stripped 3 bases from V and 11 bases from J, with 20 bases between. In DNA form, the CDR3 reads TGCGCCAGCAGCCACCTATCTCAGGGTACGGTCCCCATATATTTT. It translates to CASSHLSQGTVPIYF.

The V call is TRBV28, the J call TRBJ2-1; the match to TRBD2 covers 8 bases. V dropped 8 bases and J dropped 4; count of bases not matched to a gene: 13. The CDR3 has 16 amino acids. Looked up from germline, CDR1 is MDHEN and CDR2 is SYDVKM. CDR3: CASGPPVAGSYNEQFF. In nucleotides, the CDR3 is TGTGCCAGCGGTCCTCCAGTAGCGGGATCGTACAATGAGCAGTTCTTC.

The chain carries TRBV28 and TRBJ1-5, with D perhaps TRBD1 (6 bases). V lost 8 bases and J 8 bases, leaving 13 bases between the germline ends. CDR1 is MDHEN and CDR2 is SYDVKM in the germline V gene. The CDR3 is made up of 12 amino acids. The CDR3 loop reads CASGGTVEPQHF. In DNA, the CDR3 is TGTGCCAGCGGGGGCACCGTCGAGCCCCAGCATTTT.

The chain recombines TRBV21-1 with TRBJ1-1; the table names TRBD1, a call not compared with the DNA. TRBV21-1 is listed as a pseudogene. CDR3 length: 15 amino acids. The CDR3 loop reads CASSKGQGEYTEAFF. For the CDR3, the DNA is TGTGCCAGCAGCAAGGGACAGGGGGAATACACTGAAGCTTTCTTT.

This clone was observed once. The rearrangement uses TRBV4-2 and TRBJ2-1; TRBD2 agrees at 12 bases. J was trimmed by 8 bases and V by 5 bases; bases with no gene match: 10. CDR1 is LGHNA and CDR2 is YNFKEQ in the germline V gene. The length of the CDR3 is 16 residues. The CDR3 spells CASSTLTSGSGDEQFF. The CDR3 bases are TGTGCCAGCAGCACCCTGACTAGCGGGAGTGGTGATGAGCAGTTCTTC.